This T cell receptor (beta chain) was sequenced for a study of blood T cell repertoires in COVID-19. Produced via immunoSEQ multiplex PCR; TCRdb's table is partial and in-frame only. The table includes 130,000 to 150,000 clones, 81% detected once. The source material was peripheral blood. This clonotype originated in a human donor in a cohort sampled during active COVID-19.

CDR3 protein: CATSDTGQGSSYEQYF. DNA of the CDR3: TGTGCCACCAGTGATACCGGACAGGGGAGCTCCTACGAGCAGTACTTC. The chain joins TRBV24-1 to TRBJ2-7; 9 positions match TRBD1. The CDR3 totals 16 residues. Per germline, CDR1 KGHDR and CDR2 SFDVKD. Trimming cost V 3 bases and J 0 bases; bases outside gene matches: 5.